This T cell receptor (beta chain) stems from a study of cytomegalovirus exposure and HLA in healthy donors. The study's findings and limits: Highly shared variants forming one cluster were likely a sequencing artifact. CMV serostatus was the only immune exposure information that was available. Associated with cytomegalovirus, according to the listing, were fewer than 200 TCR beta chains.

A multiplex PCR was run with 60 Vbeta primers and 13 Jbeta primers. In the source study's methods: A later analysis counted approximately 88 million unique TCR beta chains, around 11 million shared. Sequencing was performed with immunoSEQ multiplex PCR; in TCRdb, only in-frame clones are kept and a portion is missing. V and J calls and clone size are copied from that table; D and trimming were computed from the DNA. The sample has under 200,000 clones; about 13% are singletons. Comments on this clone: Its specificity is unknown.

V lost 5 bases and J lost 3; bases outside the gene matches: 17. The CDR3 contains 19 residues. Germline CDR1 LNHNV, CDR2 YYDKDF (reference sequence). The TCR originated in a man aged 45-65 years in good health and CMV-seropositive. The V call is TRBV15, the J call TRBJ2-1, with 9 bases that match TRBD2. The sequencing input was PBMCs. The CDR3 sequence: CATSPPPKSGGQNYNEQFF. The CDR3 DNA sequence: TGTGCCACCAGCCCACCCCCTAAAAGCGGGGGGCAAAACTACAATGAGCAGTTCTTC.